The 32 T cell receptor beta chains given below trace back to one sample, sequenced in a study of T cells in Graves' hyperthyroidism and ophthalmopathy. RNA transcripts yielded amplified TCR beta CDR3 regions. A first-round RT-PCR of the TCR CDR3 used the HTBI primer set. TCRdb processed the multiplex PCR reads anew with MiXCR; each CDR3 protein has one entry. This repertoire shows over 500,000 distinct CDR3 sequences, about 46% found once; its top ten account for about two fifths. Specimen: peripheral blood or thyroid tissue (not recorded which). The receptors were sampled from an adult woman with Graves' disease, either hyperthyroidism or ophthalmopathy (not recorded which).

This clonotype was observed many times. The chain couples TRBV4-1 to TRBJ1-3; 8 nucleotides line up with TRBD1. From germline, CDR1 is MGHRA and CDR2 YSYEKL. The V segment lost 1 base and the J segment 4 bases; nucleotides outside the gene matches: 3. The length of the CDR3 is 15 residues. CDR3 loop: CASSQADRAGNTIYF. DNA for the CDR3: TGCGCCAGCAGCCAAGCGGACAGGGCGGGAAACACCATATATTTT.

The CDR3 sequence is CASSPTAAKGNTEAFF. The CDR3 region has the DNA TGTGCCAGTAGTCCCACGGCAGCCAAGGGGAACACTGAAGCTTTCTTT. V is TRBV19 and J is TRBJ1-1; D gene ambiguous. CDR1 is LNHDA and CDR2 is SQIVND in the germline V gene (reference sequence). The CDR3 spans 16 residues. V was shortened by 5 bases and J by 1 base, with 17 bases between the two germline ends.

This clonotype was detected only a few times. This chain links TRBV7-9 with TRBJ1-1; a possible D gene is TRBD1 (5 bases). The CDR3 is 14 amino acids. Germline CDR1 and CDR2: SEHNR and FQNEAQ (reference sequence). The CDR3 here is CASGEQAKNTEAFF. CDR3 nucleotides: TGTGCGTCCGGGGAACAGGCCAAGAACACTGAAGCTTTCTTT.

This clonotype occurred many times. This chain connects TRBV6-1 to TRBJ2-7, with D uncertain. The CDR3 is 12 amino acids. Germline V gene sequence: CDR1 MNHNS, CDR2 SASEGT. V lost 7 bases and J lost 3, with 10 bases in between. The CDR3 here is CASTLNSYEQYF. CDR3 in DNA: TGTGCCAGCACCCTAAACAGCTACGAGCAGTACTTC.

This clonotype was seen at least ten times. The chain carries TRBV29-1 and TRBJ2-2; D perhaps matches TRBD1 (5 bases). CDR1 and CDR2 (germline): SQVTM, ANQGSEA. CDR3 length: 14 amino acids. V lost 1 base and J lost 4, with 10 bases in between. In DNA form, the CDR3 reads TGCAGCGTTGAAGGACAGCGCGGCACCGGGGAGCTGTTTTTT. This translates into CSVEGQRGTGELFF.

The CDR3 DNA reads as TGTGCCACCAGCGTCCGGAGGGGGCGTGAGGAGACCCAGTACTTC. Its translation: CATSVRRGREETQYF. This chain links TRBV24-1 with TRBJ2-5, with TRBD1 as a possible D gene (7 bases). CDR1 is KGHDR and CDR2 is SFDVKD in the germline V gene. This CDR3 is built from 15 residues. Trimming took off 7 bases at V and 5 bases at J, with 19 bases between the two ends.

Ten or more counts support this clonotype. V and J are TRBV20-1 and TRBJ1-4; D gene uncertain. Germline CDR1 reads DFQATT; CDR2 reads SNEGSKA (reference sequence). The CDR3 spans 14 residues. Trimming took 0 bases from V and 0 from J, leaving 5 bases between them. The CDR3 region is CSARDRTTNEKLFF. CDR3 sequence (DNA): TGCAGTGCTAGAGACAGGACAACTAATGAAAAACTGTTTTTT.

This clonotype was detected a few times. The genes are TRBV6-2 or TRBV6-3 and TRBJ1-3; D possibly corresponds to TRBD1 (5 bases). The CDR3 totals 17 residues. Trimming pared 8 bases from V and 1 base from J, leaving 21 bases between. Germline lookup yields CDR1 MNHEY and CDR2 SVGEGT. The CDR3 bases are TGTGCCAGCTGGGTCGGGACTACCCTTAAGTCTGGAAACACCATATATTTT. It yields the protein CASWVGTTLKSGNTIYF.

A few counts support this clonotype. This chain connects TRBV10-3 to TRBJ2-7, with a tentative D call TRBD1 (5 bases). The V end was cut by 6 bases, the J end by 4 bases, with 7 bases between. The CDR3 extends over 11 amino acids. Germline CDR1 ENHRY, CDR2 SYGVKD. CDR3 loop: CAISREYEQYF. The CDR3 region has the DNA TGTGCCATCAGCAGGGAATACGAGCAGTACTTC.

This clonotype has ten or more counts. The genes are TRBV2 and TRBJ2-7; 9 bases map to TRBD1. J gave up 1 base and V 8 bases, and 9 bases lay outside the gene matches. This CDR3 comprises 15 residues. Germline V lookup: CDR1 SNHLY, CDR2 FYNNEI. CDR3 DNA sequence: TGTGCCAGCTCGGATTCGACAGGGGGGTCCTACGAGCAGTACTTC. Protein sequence: CASSDSTGGSYEQYF.

Turning to this clonotype: Being one base from a much bigger clone, this may be a read error. The chain is built from TRBV19 and TRBJ2-7; D call uncertain. Germline V gives CDR1 LNHDA, CDR2 SQIVND (reference sequence). CDR3 size: 13 residues. CDR3 in DNA: TGTGCCAGTAGTATCCGGCATCGATACGAGCACTACTTC. Amino acids: CASSIRHRYEHYF.

At least ten counts were recorded for this clonotype. This chain joins TRBV20-1 and TRBJ2-7; 14 bases are a match to TRBD2. The V gene's germline CDR1 is DFQATT and CDR2 SNEGSKA (reference sequence). The CDR3 extends over 13 amino acids. Trimming at V came to 0 bases and at J to 12 bases, leaving 4 bases not matched to a gene. CDR3 amino acids: CSARDGLAGGLYF. CDR3 nucleotide sequence: TGCAGTGCTAGAGATGGACTAGCGGGAGGTTTGTACTTC.

The V gene is TRBV9, the J gene TRBJ2-6; 9 bases map to TRBD1. CDR1 and CDR2 from the germline V gene are SGDLS and YYNGEE. The V segment lost 0 bases and the J segment 9 bases; nucleotides outside the gene matches: 7. This CDR3 region has 16 residues. The CDR3 DNA sequence: TGTGCCAGCAGCGTAGACGGGACAGGGAGGGACAACGTCCTGACTTTC. This translates into CASSVDGTGRDNVLTF. The full variable domain, completed using reference TRBV9 and TRBJ2-6, is DSGVTQTPKHLITATGQRVTLRCSPRSGDLSVYWYQQSLDQGLQFLIQYYNGEERAKGNILERFSAQQFPDLHSELNLSSLELGDSALYFCASSVDGTGRDNVLTFGAGSRLTVL.

In this sample, this clonotype turned up once. This may be a read error: a much more frequent sequence differs by one nucleotide. The CDR3 carries no conserved terminal phenylalanine or tryptophan, so it likely arises from a read error. The gene calls are TRBV20-1 and TRBJ2-7; TRBD2 matches 7 bases. The V gene end was trimmed by 0 bases and the J gene end by 2 bases; junction bases not matched to a gene: 7. This CDR3 is 15 amino acids long. Germline V gene lookup returns CDR1 DFQATT and CDR2 SNEGSKA (reference sequence). CDR3 amino acids: CSARDAGRITYEQYL. The CDR3 DNA reads TGCAGTGCTAGAGATGCCGGGAGGATTACCTACGAGCAGTACCTC.

The chain joins TRBV5-1 to TRBJ1-5, with TRBD1 matching over 8 bases. V dropped 2 bases and J dropped 2; count of bases not matched to a gene: 3. Looked up from germline, CDR1 is SGHRS and CDR2 is YFSETQ. The CDR3 is 15 amino acids. In DNA, the CDR3 is TGCGCCAGCAGCTTAGGGACAGGTGGCAATCAGCCCCAGCATTTT. Translating gives CASSLGTGGNQPQHF.

This clonotype came up a few times. One base away lies a much larger clone, so this may be a sequencing read error. The chain recombines TRBV20-1 with TRBJ1-2; 7 positions match TRBD1. This CDR3 has 16 amino acids. Germline lookup yields CDR1 DFQATT and CDR2 SNEGSKA (reference sequence). CDR3 sequence: CGASGTVEGLLYGYTF. DNA of the CDR3: TGCGGTGCTTCCGGGACAGTAGAGGGCTTGCTCTATGGCTACACCTTC.

This clonotype was found many times. This chain's CDR3 is CASSLFGEDQPQHF. The CDR3 nucleotides are TGCGCCAGCAGCTTGTTCGGAGAGGATCAGCCCCAGCATTTT. The rearrangement links TRBV5-1 to TRBJ1-5; D not certain. Germline lookup yields CDR1 SGHRS and CDR2 YFSETQ. The V gene lost 1 base and the J gene lost 5 bases, with 10 bases spanning the gap. The CDR3 contains 14 residues.

The rearrangement uses TRBV10-3 and TRBJ1-1, with 9 bases matching TRBD1. Looked up from germline, CDR1 is ENHRY and CDR2 is SYGVKD. The CDR3 contains 14 residues. The V segment lost 6 bases and the J segment 3 bases; nucleotides outside the gene matches: 5. The CDR3 is CAIRKGQGHTEAFF. CDR3 DNA sequence: TGTGCCATCAGAAAGGGACAGGGTCACACTGAAGCTTTCTTT.

This chain connects TRBV4-3 to TRBJ1-3, with 9 bases matching TRBD1. V trimming: 1 base; J trimming: 8 bases; junction bases outside the gene matches: 3. CDR1 LGHNA and CDR2 YSLEER come from the germline V gene. The CDR3 length is 14 residues. The DNA for the CDR3 is TGCGCCAGCAGCCAAGGCGGACAGGGGTACACCATATATTTT. Its translation: CASSQGGQGYTIYF.

This chain joins TRBV7-9 and TRBJ2-5; D gene ambiguous. The CDR3 covers 16 residues. Trimming removed 4 bases at V and 0 bases at J, with 15 bases between. Germline loops: CDR1 SEHNR, CDR2 FQNEAQ (reference sequence). The CDR3 loop reads CASSSTAGPNQETQYF. CDR3 sequence (DNA): TGTGCCAGCAGCTCCACAGCCGGGCCCAACCAAGAGACCCAGTACTTC.

J is TRBJ2-5 and V is TRBV7-9; TRBD1 might be the D (6 bases). The CDR3 runs 15 residues. V was clipped by 5 bases and J by 5 bases, with 18 bases between them. Germline CDR1 is SEHNR and CDR2 is FQNEAQ (reference sequence). The CDR3 sequence is CASSPSQGSAETQYF. CDR3 in DNA: TGTGCCAGCAGCCCATCACAGGGTAGTGCGGAGACCCAGTACTTC. Full variable domain (outside the CDR3, taken from reference TRBV7-9 and TRBJ2-5): DTGVSQNPRHKITKRGQNVTFRCDPISEHNRLYWYRQTLGQGPEFLTYFQNEAQLEKSRLLSDRFSAERPKGSFSTLEIQRTEQGDSAMYLCASSPSQGSAETQYFGPGTRLLVL.

As regards this clonotype: Just one base apart from a much larger clone, this may be a read error. The V call is TRBV2, the J call TRBJ1-6; 9 bases are shared with TRBD1. Looked up from germline, CDR1 is SNHLY and CDR2 is FYNNEI. The CDR3 has 16 amino acids. With V trimmed by 4 bases and J by 11 bases, 12 bases remained unmatched. The CDR3 nucleotides read TGTGCCAGCAGTGGGTACCGGGACAGGGCTCGGCCACCCCTCCACTTT. Translating gives CASSGYRDRARPPLHF. Drawing the rest from reference TRBV2 and TRBJ1-6, the complete variable domain is EPEVTQTPSHQVTQMGQEVILRCVPISNHLYFYWYRQILGQKVEFLVSFYNNEISEKSEIFDDQFSVERPDGSNFTLKIRSTKLEDSAMYFCASSGYRDRARPPLHFGNGTRLTVT.

The chain links TRBV7-6 to TRBJ2-7; 9 nucleotides agree with TRBD1. Trimming at V came to 6 bases and at J to 2 bases, leaving 11 bases not matched to a gene. The V gene's germline CDR1 is SGHVS and CDR2 FNYEAQ. This CDR3 has 16 residues. The CDR3 loop is CASRGARGQGTYEQYF. The CDR3 DNA reads as TGTGCCAGCAGGGGGGCTAGGGGACAGGGCACCTACGAGCAGTACTTC.

The CDR3 here is CARGGDSNQPQHF. CDR3 nucleotides: TGTGCCCGCGGTGGGGACAGCAATCAGCCCCAGCATTTT. The V gene is TRBV2, the J gene TRBJ1-5; D possibly corresponds to TRBD1 (5 bases). The CDR3 is made up of 13 amino acids. Germline CDR1 SNHLY, CDR2 FYNNEI. Trimming cost V 11 bases and J 1 base, with 12 bases left between them.

This clonotype was counted many times. The chain is built from TRBV29-1 and TRBJ1-3; maybe TRBD1 (5 bases). CDR3 length equals 13 residues. Germline CDR1 is SQVTM and CDR2 is ANQGSEA. Deletions cut 2 bases from V and 8 bases from J, with 13 bases between. CDR3: CSVESVRGHTIYF. CDR3 nucleotide sequence: TGCAGCGTTGAATCTGTGAGGGGACACACCATATATTTT.

There are many counts of this clonotype. The chain links TRBV12-3 or TRBV12-4 to TRBJ1-5; D is undetermined. V was trimmed by 3 bases and J by 7 bases, leaving 10 bases between them. The CDR3 runs 13 residues. CDR3 nucleotides: TGTGCCAGCAGTTTTCTATCGGGACAGCCCCAGCATTTT. This encodes CASSFLSGQPQHF.

There are many counts of this clonotype. V usage is TRBV19 and J usage is TRBJ2-5, with TRBD2 identical over 9 bases. The CDR3 loop spans 17 amino acids. Trimming removed 0 bases from V and 5 bases from J; junction bases left unmatched: 10. Looked up from germline, CDR1 is LNHDA and CDR2 is SQIVND (reference sequence). This CDR3 is CASSIDGLAGTLETQYF. The CDR3 DNA reads TGTGCCAGTAGTATAGATGGGCTAGCGGGAACGCTTGAGACCCAGTACTTC.

This clonotype appeared many times. V and J are TRBV2 and TRBJ2-7, with D uncertain. The germline gives CDR1 SNHLY, CDR2 FYNNEI. The length of the CDR3 is 15 residues. V lost 6 bases, J lost 1 base, and 16 bases lay in between. CDR3 nucleotide sequence: TGTGCCAGCAGAGCAACCAGAAACCTTTCCTACGAGCAGTACTTC. Its protein is CASRATRNLSYEQYF.

The chain carries TRBV5-6 and TRBJ2-2; 8 bases line up with TRBD1. The trim removed 1 base at V and 7 bases at J, leaving 6 bases unmatched. The length of the CDR3 is 15 residues. Germline-derived CDR1 and CDR2 are SGHDT and YYEEEE. CDR3 sequence: CASSLWDRRSGELFF. Here the CDR3 DNA reads TGTGCCAGCAGCTTGTGGGACAGGAGGAGCGGGGAGCTGTTTTTT.

This chain links TRBV12-3 or TRBV12-4 with TRBJ2-3, with 9 bases that match TRBD1. With 5 bases clipped from V and 1 base from J, the junction kept 4 bases outside the gene matches. The CDR3 loop spans 15 amino acids. The CDR3 here is CASSPRQGGTDTQYF. For the CDR3, the DNA is TGTGCCAGCAGTCCCCGACAGGGGGGCACAGATACGCAGTATTTT.

The CDR3 DNA is TGTGCCAGCAGCTCTGACGGGGGGGGCACTGAAGCTTTCTTT. Its translation is CASSSDGGGTEAFF. The chain couples TRBV7-9 to TRBJ1-1, with a weak D call TRBD1 (5 bases). The CDR3 has 14 residues. The V end lost 4 bases, the J end lost 4 bases, and 13 bases lay between the germline ends. The germline V gene encodes CDR1 SEHNR and CDR2 FQNEAQ (reference sequence). Combining the CDR3 with reference TRBV7-9 and TRBJ1-1 gives the whole variable domain DTGVSQNPRHKITKRGQNVTFRCDPISEHNRLYWYRQTLGQGPEFLTYFQNEAQLEKSRLLSDRFSAERPKGSFSTLEIQRTEQGDSAMYLCASSSDGGGTEAFFGQGTRLTVV.

Comment on this clonotype: A much larger clone differs from this one at a single base, so this may be a read error. This rearrangement joins TRBV7-3 to TRBJ2-7, with D maybe TRBD2 (5 bases). Germline loops: CDR1 SGHTA, CDR2 FQGTGA. V lost 2 bases, J lost 6 bases, and 20 bases lay in between. The CDR3 has 16 residues. The CDR3 sequence is CASSLGVARGPLEQYF. The CDR3 DNA reads TGTGCCAGCAGCTTAGGTGTAGCGAGAGGCCCCCTCGAGCAGTACTTC.